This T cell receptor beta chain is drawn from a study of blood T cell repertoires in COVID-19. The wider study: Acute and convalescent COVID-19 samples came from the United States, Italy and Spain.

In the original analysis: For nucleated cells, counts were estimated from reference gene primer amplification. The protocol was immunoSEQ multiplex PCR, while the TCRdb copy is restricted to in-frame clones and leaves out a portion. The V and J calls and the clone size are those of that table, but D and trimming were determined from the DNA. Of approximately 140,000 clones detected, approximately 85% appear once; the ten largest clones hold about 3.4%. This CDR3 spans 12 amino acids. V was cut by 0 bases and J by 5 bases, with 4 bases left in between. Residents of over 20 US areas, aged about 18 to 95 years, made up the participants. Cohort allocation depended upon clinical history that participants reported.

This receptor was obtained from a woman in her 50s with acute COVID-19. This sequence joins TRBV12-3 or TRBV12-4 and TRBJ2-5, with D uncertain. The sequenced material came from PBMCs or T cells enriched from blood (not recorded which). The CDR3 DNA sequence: TGTGCCAGCAGTTTAGCCGTGGAGACCCAGTACTTC. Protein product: CASSLAVETQYF.